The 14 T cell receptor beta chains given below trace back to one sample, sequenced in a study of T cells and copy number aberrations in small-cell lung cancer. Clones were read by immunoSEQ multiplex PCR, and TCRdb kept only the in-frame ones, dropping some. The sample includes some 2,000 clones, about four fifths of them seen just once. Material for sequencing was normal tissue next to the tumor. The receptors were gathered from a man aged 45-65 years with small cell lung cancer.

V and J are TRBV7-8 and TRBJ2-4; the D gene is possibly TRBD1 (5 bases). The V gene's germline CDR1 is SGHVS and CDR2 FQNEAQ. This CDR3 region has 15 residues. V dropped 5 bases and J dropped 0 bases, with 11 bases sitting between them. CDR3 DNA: TGTGCCAGCAGCGCCAAGGGGCTAGCCAAAAACATTCAGTACTTC. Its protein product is CASSAKGLAKNIQYF.

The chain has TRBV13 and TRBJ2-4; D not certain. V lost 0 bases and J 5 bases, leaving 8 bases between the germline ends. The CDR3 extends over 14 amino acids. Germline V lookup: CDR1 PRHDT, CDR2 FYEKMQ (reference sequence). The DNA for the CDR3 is TGTGCCAGCAGCTTAGGCCAACTGGAAAACATTCAGTACTTC. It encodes CASSLGQLENIQYF.

This CDR3 reads CASSGIDRGQSRANVLTF. CDR3 in DNA: TGTGCCAGCAGCGGCATCGATCGAGGACAAAGTCGGGCCAACGTCCTGACTTTC. The chain is built from TRBV7-1 and TRBJ2-6, with D possibly matching TRBD1 (5 bases). TRBV7-1 is flagged as an ORF with uncertain function. V was pared by 5 bases and J by 5 bases, with 22 bases between. The CDR3 runs to 18 residues.

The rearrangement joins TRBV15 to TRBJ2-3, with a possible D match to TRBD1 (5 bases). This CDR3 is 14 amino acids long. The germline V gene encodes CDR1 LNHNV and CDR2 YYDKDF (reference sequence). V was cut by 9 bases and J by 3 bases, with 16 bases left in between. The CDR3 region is CATQAGYGTDTQYF. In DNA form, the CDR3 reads TGTGCCACTCAAGCAGGGTATGGAACAGATACGCAGTATTTT.

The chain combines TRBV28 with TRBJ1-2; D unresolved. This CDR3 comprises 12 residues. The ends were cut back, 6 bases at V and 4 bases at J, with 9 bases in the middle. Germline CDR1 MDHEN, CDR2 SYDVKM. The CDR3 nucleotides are TGTGCCAGCAGAATTACGGGCTATGGCTACACCTTC. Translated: CASRITGYGYTF.

The CDR3 reads CASSLDLRGEQFF. CDR3 coding DNA: TGTGCCAGCAGTTTAGACTTGCGTGGTGAGCAGTTCTTC. The chain combines TRBV28 with TRBJ2-1, with D uncertain. Germline assignment: CDR1 MDHEN and CDR2 SYDVKM. This CDR3 has 13 amino acids. Trimming removed 2 bases at V and 9 bases at J, with 11 bases between.

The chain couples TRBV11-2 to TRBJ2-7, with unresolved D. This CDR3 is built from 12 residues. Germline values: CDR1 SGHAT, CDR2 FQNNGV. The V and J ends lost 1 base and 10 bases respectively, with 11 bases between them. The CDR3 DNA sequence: TGTGCCAGCAGCTTAGTTTCCTTACATCAGTACTTC. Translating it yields CASSLVSLHQYF. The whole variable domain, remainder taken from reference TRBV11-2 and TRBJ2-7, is EAGVAQSPRYKIIEKRQSVAFWCNPISGHATLYWYQQILGQGPKLLIQFQNNGVVDDSQLPKDRFSAERLKGVDSTLKIQPAKLEDSAVYLCASSLVSLHQYFGPGTRLTVT.

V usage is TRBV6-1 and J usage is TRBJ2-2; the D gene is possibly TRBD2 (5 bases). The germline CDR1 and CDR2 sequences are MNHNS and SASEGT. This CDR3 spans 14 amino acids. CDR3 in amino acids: CASAPSADTGELFF. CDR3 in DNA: TGTGCTAGCGCACCAAGCGCGGACACCGGGGAGCTGTTTTTT.

CDR3 sequence (DNA): TGTGCCAGCAGTTACGGGACTAGCGGACCAAAAGTTCTCACAGATACGCAGTATTTT. Protein product: CASSYGTSGPKVLTDTQYF. The V gene is TRBV28, the J gene TRBJ2-3; 11 bases are shared with TRBD2. The CDR3 has 19 residues. Trimming took 4 bases from V and 2 from J; bases not matched to a gene: 14. Looked up from germline, CDR1 is MDHEN and CDR2 is SYDVKM.

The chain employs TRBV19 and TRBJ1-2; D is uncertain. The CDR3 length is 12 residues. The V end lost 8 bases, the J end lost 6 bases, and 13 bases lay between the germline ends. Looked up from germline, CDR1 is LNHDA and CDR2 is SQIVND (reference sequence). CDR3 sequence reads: CASEDQIDGYTF. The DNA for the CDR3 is TGTGCCAGTGAAGACCAGATTGATGGCTACACCTTC. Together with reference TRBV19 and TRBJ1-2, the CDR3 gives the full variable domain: DGGITQSPKYLFRKEGQNVTLSCEQNLNHDAMYWYRQDPGQGLRLIYYSQIVNDFQKGDIAEGYSVSREKKESFPLTVTSAQKNPTAFYLCASEDQIDGYTFGSGTRLTVV.

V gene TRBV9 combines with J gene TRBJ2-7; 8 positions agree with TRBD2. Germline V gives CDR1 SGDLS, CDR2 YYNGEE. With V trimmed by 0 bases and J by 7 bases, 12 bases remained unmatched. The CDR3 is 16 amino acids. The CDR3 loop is CASSVEGGGRLGEQYF. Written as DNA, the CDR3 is TGTGCCAGCAGCGTAGAGGGCGGCGGGAGGCTGGGGGAGCAGTACTTC. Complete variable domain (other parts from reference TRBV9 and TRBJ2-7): DSGVTQTPKHLITATGQRVTLRCSPRSGDLSVYWYQQSLDQGLQFLIQYYNGEERAKGNILERFSAQQFPDLHSELNLSSLELGDSALYFCASSVEGGGRLGEQYFGPGTRLTVT.

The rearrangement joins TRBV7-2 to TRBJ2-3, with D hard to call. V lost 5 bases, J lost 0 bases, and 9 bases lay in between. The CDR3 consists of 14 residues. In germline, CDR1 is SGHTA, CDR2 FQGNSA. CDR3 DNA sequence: TGTGCCAGCAGCCCGACAACTAGCACAGATACGCAGTATTTT. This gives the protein CASSPTTSTDTQYF.

The CDR3 sequence is CASSFNAIYF. In nucleotides, the CDR3 is TGTGCCAGCAGTTTTAACGCCATATATTTT. This chain joins TRBV6-5 and TRBJ1-3; D unresolved. CDR1 is MNHEY, CDR2 SVGAGI, per germline. The CDR3 covers 10 residues. V was cut by 4 bases and J by 11 bases, with 6 bases left in between.

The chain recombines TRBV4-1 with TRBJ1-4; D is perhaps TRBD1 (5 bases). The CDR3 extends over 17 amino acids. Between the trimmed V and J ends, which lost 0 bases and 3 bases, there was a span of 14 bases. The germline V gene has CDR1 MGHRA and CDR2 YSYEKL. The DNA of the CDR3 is TGCGCCAGCAGCCAAGATGCGGTCGGGGCGGCTAATGAAAAACTGTTTTTT. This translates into CASSQDAVGAANEKLFF.